The 3 T cell receptor beta chains below come from one sample, sequenced in a study of CD8+ T cells in alopecia areata. Extracted from the samples, RNA was reverse transcribed into cDNA to serve as the sequencing template. The protocol was immunoSEQ multiplex PCR, while the TCRdb copy is restricted to in-frame clones and leaves out a portion. There are 220,000 or so clones in the sample; 50% to 70% occur only once, and more than 0.4% lies in the top ten. The sample here was CD4+ T cells sorted from blood, taken at week 0. Every receptor here comes from a human donor with alopecia areata.

This clone was seen more than once but under ten times. The chain carries TRBV11-2 and TRBJ2-6; unclear D gene. V dropped 1 base and J dropped 1 base, with 5 bases sitting between them. From germline, CDR1 is SGHAT and CDR2 FQNNGV. The CDR3 extends over 15 amino acids. The CDR3 coding sequence is TGTGCCAGCAGCTTAGTCATATCTGGGGCCAACGTCCTGACTTTC. Its protein is CASSLVISGANVLTF.

The CDR3 region is CASSFWDRGTDTQYF. The CDR3 DNA reads TGTGCCAGCAGCTTCTGGGACAGGGGGACAGATACGCAGTATTTT. The chain is built from TRBV11-2 and TRBJ2-3, with 11 bases aligning to TRBD1. V shed 3 bases, J shed 3 bases, and the junction held 2 bases outside the gene matches. CDR1 SGHAT and CDR2 FQNNGV come from the germline V gene. This CDR3 has 15 residues.

The genes are TRBV14 and TRBJ2-5; either TRBD1 or TRBD2 may supply D (5 bases each). Trimming took off 2 bases at V and 10 bases at J, with 17 bases between the two ends. Germline V gives CDR1 SGHDN, CDR2 FVKESK. The CDR3 sequence is 14 residues long. The CDR3: CASSQQGVFRDQYF. The CDR3 region has the DNA TGTGCCAGCAGCCAACAAGGGGTCTTCCGGGACCAGTACTTC.